This entry lists 27 T cell receptor beta chains sequenced from one sample in a study of blood T cell repertoires in COVID-19. TCRdb's table, derived via immunoSEQ multiplex PCR, lists solely in-frame clones and lacks some. The sample comprises a few hundred thousand clones, 80% to 90% of which are singletons, and about 3% rests with the top ten. What was sequenced was peripheral blood. Receptor source: a woman aged 25 to 39 with active or convalescent COVID-19.

The chain is built from TRBV4-3 and TRBJ1-2, with 7 bases fitting TRBD1. V shed 3 bases and J 3 bases; nucleotides not matched to a gene: 7. CDR1 and CDR2 (germline): LGHNA, YSLEER. The CDR3 totals 15 residues. Here the CDR3 DNA reads TGCGCCAGCAGCCACCAAACAGGGGCCGACTATGGCTACACCTTC. This codes for CASSHQTGADYGYTF.

Here the CDR3 reads CASSQRSGASNYGYTF. The CDR3 nucleotides read TGTGCCAGCAGCCAACGTAGCGGGGCCAGTAACTATGGCTACACCTTC. The chain has TRBV3-1 (or the pseudogene TRBV3-2) and TRBJ1-2; tentative D call: TRBD1 (5 bases). This CDR3 has 16 amino acids. V was trimmed by 2 bases and J by 1 base, leaving 14 bases between them. CDR1 is LGHDT, CDR2 YNNKEL, per germline (reference sequence).

This chain connects TRBV24-1 to TRBJ1-2, with D uncertain. V dropped 9 bases and J dropped 2 bases, with 9 bases sitting between them. The germline CDR1 and CDR2 sequences are KGHDR and SFDVKD. The CDR3 consists of 12 residues. The CDR3 nucleotides read TGTGCCACCGCAGAATCGAACTATGGCTACACCTTC. Its translation: CATAESNYGYTF.

The chain carries TRBV9 and TRBJ1-2; possibly TRBD1 for D (6 bases). Germline loops: CDR1 SGDLS, CDR2 YYNGEE. V lost 0 bases, J lost 5 bases, and 8 bases lay in between. CDR3 length equals 13 residues. Here the CDR3 DNA reads TGTGCCAGCAGCGTAGCAGGGGATTATGGCTACACCTTC. Translation: CASSVAGDYGYTF.

The chain has TRBV4-3 and TRBJ2-3, with 10 bases identical to TRBD2. The V gene's germline CDR1 is LGHNA and CDR2 YSLEER. There are 22 residues in the CDR3. V shed 0 bases and J 0 bases; nucleotides not matched to a gene: 18. CDR3 bases: TGCGCCAGCAGCCAAGATACGGGGCAGCGGGGGGGCCGTTCTTCGAGCACAGATACGCAGTATTTT. Its protein is CASSQDTGQRGGRSSSTDTQYF.

This chain links TRBV2 with TRBJ1-6; 7 positions agree with TRBD1. Per germline, CDR1 SNHLY and CDR2 FYNNEI. This CDR3 is 16 amino acids long. Trimming cost V 7 bases and J 14 bases; bases outside gene matches: 20. Here the CDR3 DNA reads TGTGCCAGCACCCGACAGGGACATTCGGATCTCGGGACCCTCCACTTT. Its translation: CASTRQGHSDLGTLHF.

This chain's CDR3 is CASSLVSASRDEQYF. In nucleotides, the CDR3 is TGTGCCAGCAGCTTGGTATCAGCCTCCCGGGACGAGCAGTACTTC. The rearrangement uses TRBV5-5 and TRBJ2-7; D gene uncertain. Germline V gene sequence: CDR1 SGHKS, CDR2 YYEKEE (reference sequence). This CDR3 is built from 15 residues. V lost 0 bases to trimming and J lost 5 bases, with 15 bases between them.

Here the CDR3 DNA reads TGCGCCAGCAGTCCCAGGGGGCGCATAGACTATGGCTACACCTTC. Its translation: CASSPRGRIDYGYTF. This chain joins TRBV5-1 and TRBJ1-2; 8 bases are shared with TRBD1. The CDR3 totals 15 residues. Germline values: CDR1 SGHRS, CDR2 YFSETQ. Losses at the gene ends were 5 bases for V and 3 bases for J; bases not matched to a gene: 9.

The chain has TRBV7-3 and TRBJ1-1; the match to TRBD1 covers 7 bases. Germline assignment: CDR1 SGHTA and CDR2 FQGTGA. This CDR3 comprises 14 residues. V lost 2 bases, J lost 6 bases, and 6 bases stayed unmatched. CDR3 nucleotide sequence: TGTGCCAGCAGCTTACGAGGGGGCGACGCTGAAGCTTTCTTT. Its protein product is CASSLRGGDAEAFF.

The V and J genes are TRBV6-6 and TRBJ1-5; 7 positions agree with TRBD1. J lost 7 bases, V lost 5 bases, and 17 bases had no gene match. The germline V gene has CDR1 MNHNY and CDR2 SVGAGI (reference sequence). There are 17 residues in the CDR3. In nucleotides, the CDR3 is TGTGCCAGCAGTCGCCGACAGGGCCCACTTGGGGGGCAGCCCCAGCATTTT. Translating it yields CASSRRQGPLGGQPQHF.

The chain combines TRBV6-2 or TRBV6-3 with TRBJ1-2; possible D gene TRBD1, 5 bases. Per germline, CDR1 MNHEY and CDR2 SVGEGT. This CDR3 is 16 amino acids long. The V and J ends lost 2 bases and 6 bases respectively, with 19 bases between them. CDR3 bases: TGTGCCAGCAGTTACCCTCTACGGGGACTTCGGGATGGCTACACCTTC. Translated, it gives CASSYPLRGLRDGYTF.

As DNA, the CDR3 is TGTGCCAGCAGTGGCGGATCTGGAAACACCATATATTTT. As protein: CASSGGSGNTIYF. The gene calls are TRBV2 and TRBJ1-3; D is uncertain. The ends were cut back, 4 bases at V and 1 base at J, with 5 bases in the middle. The germline CDR1 and CDR2 sequences are SNHLY and FYNNEI. The CDR3 loop spans 13 amino acids.

The chain links TRBV21-1 to TRBJ2-7; no DNA check was done on the table's D call, TRBD2. TRBV21-1 is shown as a pseudogene. The CDR3 loop spans 15 amino acids. This chain's CDR3 is CASSTGTGGSYEQYF. Written as DNA, the CDR3 is TGTGCCAGCAGCACCGGGACCGGGGGCTCCTACGAGCAGTACTTC.

This rearrangement joins TRBV25-1 to TRBJ2-4, with D perhaps TRBD2 (6 bases). Looked up from germline, CDR1 is MGHDK and CDR2 is SYGVNS. Trimming cost V 5 bases and J 7 bases, with 21 bases left between them. The CDR3 is made up of 16 amino acids. The CDR3 DNA is TGTGCCAGCAGTCCACCCGGGACTCCCATCGGGAACATTCAGTACTTC. Translated: CASSPPGTPIGNIQYF.

J is TRBJ1-2 and V is TRBV6-5; D is unresolved. V was pared by 8 bases and J by 8 bases, with 21 bases between. The CDR3 spans 14 residues. CDR1 is MNHEY, CDR2 SVGAGI, per germline. CDR3 in amino acids: CASGTTDARGGYTF. DNA of the CDR3: TGTGCCAGCGGTACCACGGATGCCCGAGGGGGCTACACCTTC.

The rearrangement links TRBV6-2 or TRBV6-3 to TRBJ2-5; 12 bases align to TRBD2. This CDR3 has 16 amino acids. Germline CDR1 MNHEY, CDR2 SVGEGT. V was clipped by 6 bases and J by 0 bases; unmatched bases: 5. The CDR3 coding sequence is TGTGCCAGCAGACCTAGCGGGGGGGCTCACCAAGAGACCCAGTACTTC. This gives the protein CASRPSGGAHQETQYF.

The V gene is TRBV6-4, the J gene TRBJ2-2, with TRBD2 matching 7 bases. J was trimmed by 1 base and V by 6 bases; bases with no gene match: 5. Germline CDR1 and CDR2: MRHNA and SNTAGT. This CDR3 has 15 amino acids. The CDR3 spells CASRPTGGNTGELFF. DNA for the CDR3: TGTGCCAGCAGGCCTACGGGGGGGAACACCGGGGAGCTGTTTTTT.

V gene TRBV7-9 combines with J gene TRBJ2-2; 9 bases match TRBD1. The CDR3 contains 18 residues. CDR1 SEHNR and CDR2 FQNEAQ come from the germline V gene (reference sequence). The ends lost 5 bases at V and 3 bases at J; junction bases unmatched: 13. The CDR3 loop reads CASSPTHSGQGYTGELFF. In nucleotides, the CDR3 is TGTGCCAGCAGCCCCACTCATTCGGGACAGGGATACACCGGGGAGCTGTTTTTT.

V gene TRBV7-2 combines with J gene TRBJ2-7; 7 nucleotides line up with TRBD2. This CDR3 contains 15 residues. Germline lookup yields CDR1 SGHTA and CDR2 FQGNSA. Germline trimming cut 5 bases from V and 7 bases from J; bases unmatched to any gene: 14. CDR3 region: CASSERDQLGEEQYF. The CDR3 bases are TGTGCCAGCAGCGAGCGGGACCAGCTAGGAGAAGAGCAGTACTTC. The whole variable domain, remainder taken from reference TRBV7-2 and TRBJ2-7, is GAGVSQSPSNKVTEKGKDVELRCDPISGHTALYWYRQSLGQGLEFLIYFQGNSAPDKSGLPSDRFSAERTGGSVSTLTIQRTQQEDSAVYLCASSERDQLGEEQYFGPGTRLTVT.

As DNA, the CDR3 is TGTGCCACGCAAGGAGTTGCGAACACCGGGGAGCTGTTTTTT. Protein sequence: CATQGVANTGELFF. V and J are TRBV24-1 and TRBJ2-2; D remains ambiguous. CDR1 is KGHDR, CDR2 SFDVKD, per germline. The CDR3 loop spans 14 amino acids. V lost 10 bases and J 0 bases, leaving 11 bases between the germline ends.

The count of this clone is one. J is TRBJ2-7 and V is TRBV10-3; 8 bases map to TRBD2. Looked up from germline, CDR1 is ENHRY and CDR2 is SYGVKD. The ends lost 2 bases at V and 3 bases at J; junction bases unmatched: 12. The CDR3 length is 17 residues. CDR3 DNA: TGTGCCATCAGTGAGGGCAGGGTAGCGGGGATTATCTACGAGCAGTACTTC. Amino acids: CAISEGRVAGIIYEQYF.

This clone has more than one count but fewer than ten. The chain links TRBV7-3 to TRBJ2-2; D remains unclear. Per the germline V gene, CDR1 is SGHTA and CDR2 is FQGTGA. V dropped 5 bases and J dropped 4 bases, with 8 bases sitting between them. CDR3 size: 13 residues. The CDR3 protein is CASSREATGELFF. The CDR3 coding sequence is TGTGCCAGCAGCCGCGAAGCCACCGGGGAGCTGTTTTTT.

The rearrangement joins TRBV6-2 or TRBV6-3 to TRBJ2-3; possibly TRBD2 for D (5 bases). The CDR3 length is 17 residues. Germline CDR1 is MNHEY and CDR2 is SVGEGT. Trimming left V 0 bases short and J 9 bases short, with 22 bases between. The CDR3 loop reads CASSYSPGSDDRGTQYF. In DNA, the CDR3 is TGTGCCAGCAGTTACTCGCCCGGCTCCGATGATAGAGGGACGCAGTATTTT.

The J gene is TRBJ1-2, the V gene TRBV18; 9 bases line up with TRBD1. After removal of 2 bases from V and 4 bases from J, the junction contained 5 bases not matched to a gene. CDR1 is KGHSH, CDR2 LQKENI, per germline. CDR3 length: 15 amino acids. For the CDR3, the DNA is TGTGCCAGCTCACCAAGGACAGGGGATGTCTATGGCTACACCTTC. This gives the protein CASSPRTGDVYGYTF.

The rearrangement joins TRBV11-2 to TRBJ1-3; a weak D match, TRBD1 (6 bases). With 1 base removed from V and 2 bases from J, the gap between germline ends came to 12 bases. Germline loops: CDR1 SGHAT, CDR2 FQNNGV. The CDR3 loop spans 16 amino acids. In DNA form, the CDR3 reads TGTGCCAGCAGCTTAGGTGTTCGACAGGCTGGAAACACCATATATTTT. Protein product: CASSLGVRQAGNTIYF.

The chain joins TRBV10-2 to TRBJ1-6; D is unclear. Germline assignment: CDR1 WSHSY and CDR2 SAAADI. The CDR3 consists of 12 residues. V was cut by 8 bases and J by 6 bases, with 8 bases left in between. The CDR3 coding sequence is TGCGCCAGCCGAGACATTAATTCACCCCTCCACTTT. It specifies CASRDINSPLHF.

Here the CDR3 reads CASSQAVQGYEQYF. As DNA, the CDR3 is TGCGCCAGCAGCCAAGCAGTCCAGGGCTACGAGCAGTACTTC. The rearrangement uses TRBV4-3 and TRBJ2-7, with TRBD1 as a possible D gene (5 bases). Germline assignment: CDR1 LGHNA and CDR2 YSLEER. The V end lost 1 base, the J end lost 3 bases, and 10 bases lay between the germline ends. The CDR3 totals 14 residues.